A single sample is the source of the 20 T cell receptor beta chains below, sequenced in a study of blood T cells in healthy people across ages. Alongside a J-beta primer mix, a sample-barcoded 5' primer served in a second PCR lasting roughly 6 to 11 cycles. TCRdb redid the calling of the 5' RACE reads with MiXCR, one entry per CDR3 protein. The repertoire consists of about 640,000 distinct CDR3 sequences, with 45% to 65% occurring once and the leading ten covering approximately 37%. Sequenced input: blood. These receptors were obtained from a man aged 55 to 70 in good health.

The genes are TRBV6-1 and TRBJ1-2, with D possibly TRBD1 on 5 matching bases. Germline CDR1 MNHNS, CDR2 SASEGT. There are 14 residues in the CDR3. The V gene lost 4 bases and the J gene lost 4 bases, with 13 bases spanning the gap. This CDR3 reads CASSVEGLGYGYTF. In DNA, the CDR3 is TGTGCCAGCAGTGTTGAGGGGCTTGGCTATGGCTACACCTTC.

This clonotype was seen only a few times. The chain uses TRBV7-9 and TRBJ2-3; TRBD2 agrees at 7 bases. The germline gives CDR1 SEHNR, CDR2 FQNEAQ (reference sequence). The CDR3 has 15 residues. After removal of 3 bases from V and 7 bases from J, the junction contained 10 bases not matched to a gene. CDR3 sequence: CASSLTSISFNTQYF. Here the CDR3 DNA reads TGTGCCAGCAGCTTGACTAGCATTTCTTTCAATACGCAGTATTTT.

This chain joins TRBV12-3 or TRBV12-4 and TRBJ2-7; no definite D call. CDR3 size: 13 residues. V shed 3 bases and J shed 0 bases, with 6 bases lying between them. The CDR3 spells CASSFQDSYEQYF. The DNA for the CDR3 is TGTGCCAGCAGTTTCCAGGACTCCTACGAGCAGTACTTC.

The rearrangement joins TRBV5-1 to TRBJ1-5; tentatively, D is TRBD1 (5 bases). The CDR3 is made up of 15 amino acids. Germline assignment: CDR1 SGHRS and CDR2 YFSETQ. V gave up 2 bases and J gave up 11 bases, with 20 bases separating them. CDR3 bases: TGCGCCAGCAGCTTCGGACAAGGGCCCGCAGATTCCCAGCATTTT. Translating it yields CASSFGQGPADSQHF.

The chain couples TRBV7-2 to TRBJ2-6; 11 bases align to TRBD2. Germline trimming cut 5 bases from V and 11 bases from J; bases unmatched to any gene: 5. Germline loops: CDR1 SGHTA, CDR2 FQGNSA. This CDR3 is 14 amino acids long. The DNA for the CDR3 is TGTGCCAGCAGCCTTAGCGGGGGGGGTTACGTCCTGACTTTC. As protein: CASSLSGGGYVLTF.

This clonotype was observed a few times. The chain recombines TRBV20-1 with TRBJ1-1; D unclear. The V gene lost 0 bases and the J gene lost 10 bases, with 9 bases spanning the gap. Per germline, CDR1 DFQATT and CDR2 SNEGSKA (reference sequence). The CDR3 contains 11 residues. This chain's CDR3 is CSARDEAGAFF. DNA for the CDR3: TGCAGTGCTAGAGATGAGGCCGGAGCTTTCTTT.

Concerning this clonotype itself: A single base separates this from a much larger clone, so it may be a read error. The chain joins TRBV6-1 to TRBJ1-2; possibly TRBD1 for D (5 bases). Trimming cost V 3 bases and J 8 bases, with 16 bases left between them. The length of the CDR3 is 14 residues. Per the germline V gene, CDR1 is MNHNS and CDR2 is SASEGT. CDR3 DNA: TGTGCCAGCAGTGATAGTAGGGGAATGGAGGGCTACACCTTC. Its translation: CASSDSRGMEGYTF.

The chain joins TRBV20-1 to TRBJ1-2; TRBD1 is a possible D gene (6 bases). The germline V and J ends were trimmed by 6 bases and 7 bases, with 21 bases remaining between them. The CDR3 is made up of 14 amino acids. Germline V gene data show CDR1 as DFQATT and CDR2 as SNEGSKA (reference sequence). The CDR3: CSATVGGPASGYTF. In DNA form, the CDR3 reads TGCAGTGCCACGGTCGGGGGCCCTGCCAGTGGCTACACCTTC.

The chain links TRBV5-1 to TRBJ2-1; 8 bases are shared with TRBD1. Germline CDR1 is SGHRS and CDR2 is YFSETQ. The ends lost 7 bases at V and 3 bases at J; junction bases unmatched: 6. CDR3 length: 14 amino acids. CDR3 DNA: TGCGCCAGCCAACCAGGGGGCGGCTACAATGAGCAGTTCTTC. Its protein is CASQPGGGYNEQFF. Variable domain in full (rest from reference TRBV5-1 and TRBJ2-1): KAGVTQTPRYLIKTRGQQVTLSCSPISGHRSVSWYQQTPGQGLQFLFEYFSETQRNKGNFPGRFSGRQFSNSRSEMNVSTLELGDSALYLCASQPGGGYNEQFFGPGTRLTVL.

The gene calls are TRBV3-1 and TRBJ1-1; D gene uncertain. This CDR3 comprises 14 residues. Germline loops: CDR1 LGHDT, CDR2 YNNKEL (reference sequence). Trimming pared 1 base from V and 5 bases from J, leaving 11 bases between. The chain's CDR3 is CASSQVPTGTEAFF. The CDR3 DNA sequence: TGTGCCAGCAGCCAAGTTCCCACGGGGACTGAAGCTTTCTTT.

The chain joins TRBV2 to TRBJ2-7; TRBD1 matches at 8 bases. This CDR3 region has 14 residues. Per the germline V gene, CDR1 is SNHLY and CDR2 is FYNNEI. After removal of 3 bases from V and 6 bases from J, the junction contained 7 bases not matched to a gene. The CDR3 is CASSDRGRGREQYF. In nucleotides, the CDR3 is TGTGCCAGCAGTGATAGGGGCAGGGGGCGCGAGCAGTACTTC.

The CDR3 is CSVGNPPGHPFDEQFF. The CDR3 DNA follows: TGCAGCGTTGGCAACCCCCCGGGACATCCATTCGATGAGCAGTTCTTC. V usage is TRBV29-1 and J usage is TRBJ2-1, with D maybe TRBD1 (6 bases). Per germline, CDR1 SQVTM and CDR2 ANQGSEA. Trimming removed 4 bases at V and 8 bases at J, with 24 bases between. CDR3 length equals 16 residues.

V is TRBV21-1 and J is TRBJ2-7; no DNA check was done on the table's D call, TRBD1. TRBV21-1 is described as a pseudogene. The CDR3 has 14 amino acids. The CDR3: CASSPGTILYEQYF. Written as DNA, the CDR3 is TGTGCCAGCAGCCCTGGGACGATACTCTACGAGCAGTACTTC.

The V call is TRBV18, the J call TRBJ2-2; 7 bases are shared with TRBD1. The CDR3 is made up of 16 amino acids. V lost 3 bases, J lost 1 base, and 5 bases stayed unmatched. CDR1 KGHSH and CDR2 LQKENI come from the germline V gene. CDR3 residues: CASSPRTGVNTGELFF. As DNA, the CDR3 is TGTGCCAGCTCACCTCGCACAGGGGTGAACACCGGGGAGCTGTTTTTT.

In its sample, this clonotype was seen many times. The J gene is TRBJ1-2, the V gene TRBV20-1; 7 nucleotides agree with TRBD1. Looked up from germline, CDR1 is DFQATT and CDR2 is SNEGSKA (reference sequence). Trimming took 6 bases from V and 0 from J; bases not matched to a gene: 1. The CDR3 has 12 residues. Here the CDR3 DNA reads TGCAGTGCGGGGACAGCTAACTATGGCTACACCTTC. This codes for CSAGTANYGYTF.

This chain links TRBV2 with TRBJ1-4, with 7 bases aligning to TRBD1. After removal of 8 bases from V and 10 bases from J, the junction contained 10 bases not matched to a gene. Germline loops: CDR1 SNHLY, CDR2 FYNNEI. The CDR3 totals 13 residues. CDR3 in DNA: TGTGCCAGCTCCGGACGACAGGGAGGAAAACTGTTTTTT. Translation: CASSGRQGGKLFF. Combining the CDR3 with reference TRBV2 and TRBJ1-4 gives the whole variable domain EPEVTQTPSHQVTQMGQEVILRCVPISNHLYFYWYRQILGQKVEFLVSFYNNEISEKSEIFDDQFSVERPDGSNFTLKIRSTKLEDSAMYFCASSGRQGGKLFFGSGTQLSVL.

The chain uses TRBV5-1 and TRBJ2-7; TRBD1 matches 11 bases. Matching the DNA end better, TRBJ2-5 makes the J call doubtful. The CDR3 is 14 amino acids. Per germline, CDR1 SGHRS and CDR2 YFSETQ. CDR3 nucleotides: TGCGCCAGCAGCGTGGGACAGGGGGACGAGACCCAGTACTTC. Translated, it gives CASSVGQGDETQYF.

J is TRBJ1-2 and V is TRBV28; TRBD1 is a possible D gene (6 bases). CDR1 and CDR2 (germline): MDHEN, SYDVKM. Between the trimmed V and J ends, which lost 2 bases and 5 bases, there was a span of 12 bases. The CDR3 is 14 amino acids. This CDR3 is CASSLKGRGYGYTF. In nucleotides, the CDR3 is TGTGCCAGCAGTTTAAAGGGCAGGGGATATGGCTACACCTTC.

This CDR3 is CASSFQEGYGYTF. CDR3 nucleotide sequence: TGTGCCAGCAGCTTTCAGGAGGGCTATGGCTACACCTTC. J is TRBJ1-2 and V is TRBV5-5; D is unresolved. The V gene lost 2 bases and the J gene lost 4 bases, with 9 bases spanning the gap. The CDR3 is 13 amino acids. CDR1 is SGHKS and CDR2 is YYEKEE in the germline V gene (reference sequence).

This chain uses TRBV10-3 with TRBJ2-2; D unresolved. This CDR3 region has 15 residues. Germline CDR1 and CDR2: ENHRY and SYGVKD. Trimming took 0 bases from V and 4 from J, leaving 9 bases between them. In nucleotides, the CDR3 is TGTGCCATCAGTGAGTCGGGCAGGTTCACCGGGGAGCTGTTTTTT. The encoded protein is CAISESGRFTGELFF.